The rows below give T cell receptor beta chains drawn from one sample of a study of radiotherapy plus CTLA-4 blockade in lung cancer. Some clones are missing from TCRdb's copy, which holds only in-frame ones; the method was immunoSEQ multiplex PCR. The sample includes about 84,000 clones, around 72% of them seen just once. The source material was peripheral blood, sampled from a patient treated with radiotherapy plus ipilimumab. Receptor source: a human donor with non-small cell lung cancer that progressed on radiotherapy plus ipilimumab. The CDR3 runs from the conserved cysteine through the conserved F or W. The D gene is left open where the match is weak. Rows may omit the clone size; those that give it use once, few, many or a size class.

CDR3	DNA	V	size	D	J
CASSFRANQDGYTF	TGTGCCAGCAGCTTCAGAGCCAACCAGGATGGCTACACCTTC	TRBV5-5	-	-	TRBJ1-2
CASSASIQGATDTQYF	TGTGCCAGCAGCGCCTCTATTCAGGGGGCAACAGATACGCAGTATTTT	TRBV9	-	TRBD1	TRBJ2-3
CAWSIRTDTQYF	TGTGCCTGGAGTATCCGCACAGATACGCAGTATTTT	TRBV30	once	-	TRBJ2-3
CASSSAGGGAAEAFF	TGTGCCAGCAGCTCCGCCGGAGGGGGCGCGGCTGAAGCTTTCTTT	TRBV7-3	once	TRBD1	TRBJ1-1
CASSRTAGEETNEKLFF	TGTGCCAGCAGCCGGACGGCGGGGGAGGAAACTAATGAAAAACTGTTTTTT	TRBV11-1	-	-	TRBJ1-4
CASTVQASSTDTQYF	TGTGCCAGCACCGTACAGGCTTCTAGCACAGATACGCAGTATTTT	TRBV9	-	-	TRBJ2-3
CASSLYALNTEAFF	TGTGCCAGCAGCTTGTATGCTCTGAACACTGAAGCTTTCTTT	TRBV5-5	-	-	TRBJ1-1
CASSLSGLLYEQYF	TGTGCCAGCAGTTTATCAGGGCTCCTCTACGAGCAGTACTTC	TRBV28	-	-	TRBJ2-7
CASSSIRDYEQYF	TGTGCCAGCAGCTCAATAAGGGATTACGAGCAGTACTTC	TRBV28	many	-	TRBJ2-7
CASSPSGGHSYEQYF	TGTGCCAGTAGTCCTAGCGGGGGCCACTCCTACGAGCAGTACTTC	TRBV19	-	TRBD2	TRBJ2-7
CATSRDRQLNEKLFF	TGTGCCACCAGCAGGGACAGACAGCTTAATGAAAAACTGTTTTTT	TRBV15	few	-	TRBJ1-4
CASSPAAGNQPQHF	TGTGCCAGCTCACCGGCCGCGGGAAATCAGCCCCAGCATTTT	TRBV18	-	-	TRBJ1-5
CASSPSRGATSTDTQYF	TGTGCCAGCAGTCCTTCCAGGGGGGCGACTAGCACAGATACGCAGTATTTT	TRBV2	once	-	TRBJ2-3
CASSELGQGYEQYF	TGTGCCAGCAGTGAATTGGGACAGGGCTACGAGCAGTACTTC	TRBV2	once	TRBD1	TRBJ2-7
CATNPGDNQPQHF	TGTGCCACCAACCCAGGGGACAATCAGCCCCAGCATTTT	TRBV15	few	-	TRBJ1-5
CASSVGNTDTQYF	TGTGCCAGCAGCGTAGGGAACACAGATACGCAGTATTTT	TRBV9	-	-	TRBJ2-3
CASSQEGANYGYTF	TGTGCCAGCAGCCAAGAGGGGGCAAACTATGGCTACACCTTC	TRBV4-2	-	-	TRBJ1-2
CASISSTGAESYYEQFF	TGTGCCAGCATCTCCTCAACTGGGGCTGAATCCTACTATGAGCAGTTCTTC	TRBV28	-	-	TRBJ2-1
CATGLRGLFF	TGTGCCACCGGACTACGGGGACTGTTTTTT	TRBV6-6	-	-	TRBJ1-4
CAISPDSYYEQYF	TGTGCCATTTCCCCGGACAGCTACTACGAGCAGTACTTC	TRBV28	-	-	TRBJ2-7
CASSPGQRNQPQHF	TGTGCCAGCAGCCCCGGACAGCGGAATCAGCCCCAGCATTTT	TRBV6-5	-	-	TRBJ1-5
CASSLESTEAFF	TGTGCCAGCAGCTTAGAAAGCACTGAAGCTTTCTTT	TRBV7-9	-	-	TRBJ1-1
CSVGGQDKAGYTF	TGCAGCGTTGGGGGACAGGACAAAGCTGGCTACACCTTC	TRBV29-1	-	TRBD1	TRBJ1-2
CAAWGTGISNQPQHF	TGTGCAGCCTGGGGGACAGGGATTAGCAATCAGCCCCAGCATTTT	TRBV6-5	few	TRBD1	TRBJ1-5
CASSSTSGDRRRETQYF	TGTGCCAGCAGTTCGACTAGCGGGGACCGCAGACGAGAGACCCAGTACTTC	TRBV6-7	-	TRBD2	TRBJ2-5
CASSPTVGEREQYF	TGTGCCAGCAGTCCCACCGTCGGGGAGCGCGAGCAGTACTTC	TRBV28	few	-	TRBJ2-7
CASSSPRGPQRSTEAFF	TGTGCCAGCAGTTCCCCGCGAGGGCCTCAAAGGAGCACTGAAGCTTTCTTT	TRBV28	-	-	TRBJ1-1
CASSFGLNQPQHF	TGTGCCAGCAGTTTCGGTCTCAATCAGCCCCAGCATTTT	TRBV28	-	-	TRBJ1-5
CASSPPGGGSTGELFF	TGTGCCAGCAGCCCGCCAGGGGGCGGGAGCACCGGGGAGCTGTTTTTT	TRBV9	-	-	TRBJ2-2
CASSEAARKTNGYTF	TGTGCCAGCAGTGAAGCAGCCCGCAAAACCAATGGCTACACCTTC	TRBV6-1	-	-	TRBJ1-2
CASKSGPTAYNEQFF	TGTGCCAGCAAATCCGGGCCTACTGCCTACAATGAGCAGTTCTTC	TRBV2	-	-	TRBJ2-1
CASSPRTGSNYGYTF	TGTGCCAGCAGTCCCCGGACAGGGTCCAACTATGGCTACACCTTC	TRBV27	-	TRBD1	TRBJ1-2
CASSPFGQGLDTGELFF	TGCGCCAGCAGCCCCTTCGGACAGGGTTTGGACACCGGGGAGCTGTTTTTT	TRBV4-1	-	TRBD1	TRBJ2-2
CASSMQGAEAFF	TGTGCCAGTAGTATGCAGGGGGCTGAAGCTTTCTTT	TRBV19	few	TRBD1	TRBJ1-1
CASSRRSRFPEAFF	TGTGCCAGCAGCCGGCGTTCGAGGTTCCCTGAAGCTTTCTTT	TRBV5-6	-	-	TRBJ1-1
CASAFASTDTQYF	TGTGCCAGCGCATTCGCTAGCACAGATACGCAGTATTTT	TRBV7-9	-	-	TRBJ2-3
CASSPDRWAEQYF	TGTGCCAGTAGCCCGGACAGGTGGGCCGAGCAGTACTTC	TRBV19	-	TRBD1	TRBJ2-7
CASGGPTGTEAFF	TGTGCCAGCGGGGGACCGACGGGGACTGAAGCTTTCTTT	TRBV6-5	-	-	TRBJ1-1
CASSSGLAGGVETQYF	TGCGCCAGCAGCTCGGGACTAGCGGGAGGGGTGGAGACCCAGTACTTC	TRBV5-1	-	TRBD2	TRBJ2-5
CASSPLGLAGSHEQFF	TGTGCCAGCAGTCCCTTGGGGCTAGCGGGAAGTCATGAGCAGTTCTTC	TRBV28	once	TRBD2	TRBJ2-1
CASSYGTGGAGGYTF	TGTGCCAGCAGTTACGGGACAGGGGGCGCCGGTGGCTACACCTTC	TRBV6-6	-	TRBD1	TRBJ1-2
CASWEGDSYF	TGTGCCAGCTGGGAGGGGGACTCGTACTTC	TRBV2	-	-	TRBJ2-7